These 13 T cell receptor beta chains share one sample of origin, sequenced in a study of identical twins' blood T cells. TCRdb re-called the 5' RACE reads with MiXCR, one entry per CDR3 protein. The sample carries 350,000 to 400,000 distinct CDR3 sequences, roughly 28% recorded once. Material: PBMCs. These receptor sequences come from a woman aged 18 to 55 in good health.

The V and J genes are TRBV7-2 and TRBJ1-2; D ambiguous. The V gene lost 8 bases and the J gene lost 0 bases, with 7 bases spanning the gap. The CDR3 has 12 residues. Germline assignment: CDR1 SGHTA and CDR2 FQGNSA. The CDR3, as DNA: TGTGCCAGCCCAGTTTCTAACTATGGCTACACCTTC. It is translated as CASPVSNYGYTF.

The CDR3 coding sequence is TGCAGTGCTACCCTAGGGGGTCGGACCGGGGAGCTGTTTTTT. Translation gives CSATLGGRTGELFF. The chain has TRBV20-1 and TRBJ2-2; D might be TRBD1 (6 bases). The CDR3 runs to 14 residues. Trimming pared 4 bases from V and 5 bases from J, leaving 14 bases between. CDR1 is DFQATT and CDR2 is SNEGSKA in the germline V gene (reference sequence).

The chain joins TRBV2 to TRBJ2-1; D not certain. The CDR3 contains 13 residues. The germline V gene has CDR1 SNHLY and CDR2 FYNNEI. With 8 bases removed from V and 7 bases from J, the gap between germline ends came to 15 bases. CDR3 sequence: CASGPRARNEQFF. The DNA for the CDR3 is TGTGCCAGCGGACCTCGGGCCAGGAATGAGCAGTTCTTC. The full variable domain, its missing parts supplied by reference TRBV2 and TRBJ2-1, is EPEVTQTPSHQVTQMGQEVILRCVPISNHLYFYWYRQILGQKVEFLVSFYNNEISEKSEIFDDQFSVERPDGSNFTLKIRSTKLEDSAMYFCASGPRARNEQFFGPGTRLTVL.

Concerning this clonotype itself: Relative to the germline gene, one junction end is altered; a read error may explain this. The rearrangement uses TRBV6-5 and TRBJ1-6, with D tentatively TRBD1 (6 bases). Germline CDR1 reads MNHEY; CDR2 reads SVGAGI. The CDR3 consists of 13 residues. DNA of the CDR3: TGTGCCATCAGTTACGGGACACTGACACCCCTCCACTTT. Translating it yields CAISYGTLTPLHF.

This clonotype appeared a few times. The chain has TRBV12-5 and TRBJ1-5; D not certain. The V end was cut by 1 base, the J end by 1 base, with 2 bases between. This CDR3 is 13 amino acids long. Germline-derived CDR1 and CDR2 are LGHNT and FRNRAP. CDR3 protein: CASGLESNQPQHF. CDR3 coding DNA: TGTGCTAGTGGTTTGGAAAGCAATCAGCCCCAGCATTTT.

V gene TRBV5-1 combines with J gene TRBJ2-1, with 10 bases matching TRBD2. The CDR3 is 15 amino acids. Germline V gene sequence: CDR1 SGHRS, CDR2 YFSETQ. The V and J ends lost 3 bases and 6 bases, in that order; junction bases with no gene match: 6. CDR3 DNA sequence: TGCGCCAGCAGCTCCTCTAGCGGGAGTTTCAATGAGCAGTTCTTC. Encoded protein: CASSSSSGSFNEQFF.

V is TRBV29-1 and J is TRBJ1-2, with TRBD1 identical over 9 bases. The junction had 5 bases not matched to a gene; V was cut back by 6 bases and J by 6 bases. The germline CDR1 and CDR2 sequences are SQVTM and ANQGSEA. CDR3 size: 12 residues. The CDR3, as DNA: TGCAGCGTCCTCACAGGGGGCAATGGCTACACCTTC. Translating it yields CSVLTGGNGYTF.

The table lists this clonotype with a few counts. The V gene is TRBV27, the J gene TRBJ1-4; a weak D match, TRBD1 (5 bases). The CDR3 consists of 13 residues. Trimming pared 10 bases from V and 8 bases from J, leaving 17 bases between. The germline CDR1 and CDR2 sequences are MNHEY and SMNVEV (reference sequence). The DNA for the CDR3 is TGTGCCACCGGGGGGGTCGCTAGGGAAAAACTGTTTTTT. This encodes CATGGVAREKLFF.

The chain recombines TRBV19 with TRBJ2-1; 7 bases agree with TRBD1. Germline CDR1 reads LNHDA; CDR2 reads SQIVND (reference sequence). This CDR3 contains 13 residues. V trimming: 2 bases; J trimming: 7 bases; junction bases outside the gene matches: 2. CDR3: CASSIPQGNEQFF. For the CDR3, the DNA is TGTGCCAGTAGTATACCACAGGGGAATGAGCAGTTCTTC.

This clonotype was counted between two and nine times. The rearrangement joins TRBV20-1 to TRBJ2-4; D perhaps matches TRBD1 (5 bases). The CDR3 has 16 amino acids. Germline V gives CDR1 DFQATT, CDR2 SNEGSKA (reference sequence). Trimming removed 3 bases at V and 0 bases at J, with 15 bases between. In DNA form, the CDR3 reads TGCAGTGCTAGGCCCCGCAGGGTACTAGCCAAAAACATTCAGTACTTC. Translation: CSARPRRVLAKNIQYF.

Note on this clonotype: A much larger clone sits a single nucleotide away, making a read error possible. The rearrangement uses TRBV6-5 and TRBJ1-1; possibly TRBD1 for D (6 bases). The CDR3 runs 14 residues. The V gene lost 2 bases and the J gene lost 7 bases, with 14 bases spanning the gap. CDR1 and CDR2 (germline): MNHEY, SVGAGI. The chain's CDR3 is CASSYLQQGIEAFF. The CDR3 DNA is TGTGCCAGCAGTTACCTTCAACAGGGCATTGAAGCTTTCTTT.

At least ten counts were recorded for this clonotype. The V call is TRBV18, the J call TRBJ2-3, with D hard to call. The CDR3 runs 14 residues. CDR1 and CDR2 (germline): KGHSH, LQKENI. Trimming removed 3 bases at V and 6 bases at J, with 13 bases between. The CDR3 region has the DNA TGTGCCAGCTCACCTAGTAAGAGTCCCGATACGCAGTATTTT. It codes for CASSPSKSPDTQYF.

The chain recombines TRBV7-9 with TRBJ1-3; D gene unclear. The germline V and J ends were trimmed by 5 bases and 0 bases, with 14 bases remaining between them. The CDR3 runs 16 residues. Germline values: CDR1 SEHNR, CDR2 FQNEAQ (reference sequence). CDR3 nucleotides: TGTGCCAGCAGCCCCTCCTCAATCATCTCTGGAAACACCATATATTTT. This sequence encodes CASSPSSIISGNTIYF.